This T cell receptor (beta chain) was captured in a study of graft-versus-host responses after intestinal transplantation (dated by TCRdb to 2020 to 2022). At the level of the whole study: Recipients received multivisceral, liver-intestinal, or isolated intestinal transplants. Every recipient was given anti-thymocyte globulin induction, then maintenance tacrolimus and steroids for about three years. Graft-versus-host and host-versus-graft alloreactive T cell clones were tracked in the graft, circulation and bone marrow after intestinal transplantation using bulk TCR-beta CDR3 sequencing. Alloreactive clones were identified by sequencing pre-transplant mixed lymphocyte reaction products and comparing them with unstimulated pre-transplant donor and recipient T cells. A cohort of about 26 intestinal transplant recipients, including one retransplant, was enrolled, and a few patients lacking pretransplant specimens were excluded. Donor T cell macrochimerism was defined as a peak of at least 4% donor T cells among recipient peripheral blood mononuclear cells. Rather than being sequenced by the commercial service, samples from a few later patients were sequenced in-house on an Illumina MiSeq and processed with MiXCR.

Library creation used the immunoSEQ multiplex PCR assay. In most patients, genomic DNA was isolated using the Qiagen DNeasy Blood and Tissue Kit and sent frozen to Adaptive Biotechnologies for TCR sequencing. For most patients, high-throughput TCR-beta CDR3 sequencing of genomic DNA was performed by Adaptive Biotechnologies. The study's own analysis went as follows. Adaptive's ImmunoSEQ software was the source of the TCR sequencing data for fewer than 20 patients, while three other patients were processed with MiXCR and VDJtools. To correct CD4 versus CD8 sorting errors, any sequence found in both subsets at a frequency ratio below 5:1 was removed. CDR3 nucleotide sequences shared between donor and recipient were removed because their origin could not be assigned. Alloreactive clones required at least 2-fold expansion over unstimulated cells and minimum CFSE-low frequency of 0.002% (template counts) or 0.001% (read counts). Clones were considered mappable if detected in sequenced pre-transplant spleen, lymph node, or MLR CFSE-low populations of the donor or recipient. Cumulative frequency of alloreactive clones was calculated as a percentage of all sequences weighted by copy number. TCRdb took this table from immuneACCESS and kept in-frame rearrangements with V and J called. Such tables lack part of the clones; where checked against another copy, unresolved V genes explain under half of the gap, and the rest is unexplained. V, J and clone size were drawn from that table, and D and trimming were deduced from the DNA. Here the sample has tens of thousands of clones; 90% to 95% occur a single time. The ten biggest clones cover less than 0.6% of the sample.

Details on this clone: No antigen is known for it. No much larger clonotype is one base removed from it; base qualities were not supplied.

Study-wide conclusions, independent of this receptor: Early after transplant, declines in HvG clones were associated with peak levels of circulating GvH clones. In the allografts of patients with donor T cell macrochimerism, GvH to HvG T cell clonal ratios were high. Conclusions were limited by the relatively low number and heterogeneity of intestinal transplant patients. GvH clones were found in recipient bone marrow, and some of the GvH clones appeared earlier in ileal mucosa or blood, which is consistent with an intestinal mucosal origin.

The time point label on this specimen signifies: cells obtained before transplantation from donor or recipient. CD3+CD4+ and CD3+CD8+ populations were FACS-sorted from unstimulated pre-transplant donor and recipient cells taken from spleen or lymph nodes. The TCR sequence derives from a human donor who received an intestinal transplant. Sample: unstimulated CD8+ T cells sorted from spleen or lymph node cells, taken before intestinal transplant.

The CDR3 protein: CAWWTSGRFGDTQYF. The nucleotide sequence is given as TGTGCCTGGTGGACTAGCGGGAGATTTGGAGATACGCAGTATTTT. This receptor chain uses TRBV30 and TRBJ2-3; 13 nucleotides in the junction match TRBD2. The germline V gene (reference sequence) yields GTSNPN for CDR1 and SVGIG for CDR2. V trim: 5 bases; J trim: 5 bases; unmatched bases: 7. Inclusive of the bounding cysteine and phenylalanine, the CDR3 is 15 residues long. Only the CDR3 region is kept as DNA, spanning 45 bases read in frame from base 1.